This T cell receptor (beta chain) came from a study of spatial heterogeneity in lung cancer. This clonotype qualifies as medium-sized. Unique molecular identifiers tagged every individual TCR cDNA molecule. MiXCR, run by TCRdb on the 5' RACE reads, gives a single entry per CDR3 protein. The sample contains under 20,000 distinct CDR3 sequences, over 15% of which appear only once. Time point given: sample taken at primary tumor resection. Whole RNA, isolated from tumor, nontumor lung or frozen PBMC, was sequenced without prior sorting. Patients with untreated early-stage non-small cell lung cancer, numbering some 72, were the donors. Losses at the gene ends were 5 bases for V and 5 bases for J; bases not matched to a gene: 11. The germline CDR1 and CDR2 sequences are DFQATT and SNEGSKA (reference sequence). This CDR3 contains 15 residues.

This receptor was taken from a male donor with early-stage non-small cell lung cancer. Sequences were derived from PBMCs, sampled at surgery. The V gene is TRBV20-1, the J gene TRBJ2-3; 9 nucleotides agree with TRBD2. CDR3: CSAGLAGPEVDTQYF. The CDR3 coding sequence is TGCAGTGCTGGCCTAGCGGGACCAGAGGTAGATACGCAGTATTTT.